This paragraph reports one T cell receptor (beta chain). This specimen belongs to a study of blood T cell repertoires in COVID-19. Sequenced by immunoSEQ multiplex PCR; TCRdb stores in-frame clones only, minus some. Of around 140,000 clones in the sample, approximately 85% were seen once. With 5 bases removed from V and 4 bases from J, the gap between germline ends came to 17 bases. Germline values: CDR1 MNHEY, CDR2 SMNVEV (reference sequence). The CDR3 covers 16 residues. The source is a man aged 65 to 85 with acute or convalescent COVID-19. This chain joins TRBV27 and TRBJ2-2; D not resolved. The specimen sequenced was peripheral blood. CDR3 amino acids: CASSIVPGISTGELFF. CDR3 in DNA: TGTGCCAGCAGTATTGTTCCAGGAATTTCCACCGGGGAGCTGTTTTTT.